The source of this TCR beta chain is a study of siplizumab effects on memory and regulatory T cells (dated by TCRdb to the late 2010s). At the level of the whole study: The study examined how the anti-CD2 antibody siplizumab affects alloreactive T-cell subsets in allogeneic mixed lymphocyte reactions built from human PBMCs.

Sorted unstimulated T cells and proliferating T cells recovered from mixed lymphocyte reactions were subjected to TCRbeta CDR3 sequencing. Fresh whole blood from ten HLA-typed healthy donors was used as the source from which PBMCs were isolated. Unstimulated CD4+ non-regulatory T cells were FACS-sorted to map the origin of alloreactive clones. Library method: the immunoSEQ multiplex PCR assay. Approximately 100,000 TCR templates per sample were assayed on the deep sequencing platform. Genomic DNA extracted from sorted T cells was used for TCRbeta CDR3 sequencing. In the original analysis: The R programming language was used for the clonal analysis of the TCRbeta CDR3 data. Comparing unstimulated samples against CFSE-low samples taken after the reaction was how alloreactive CD4+ and CD8+ clones were defined. Alloreactive CD4+ clones were assigned to regulatory or non-regulatory origin by matching sequences to sorted unstimulated Treg and non-Treg repertoires. In its TCRdb copy, this immuneACCESS table keeps in-frame sequences only and misses some clones. Where compared with another copy, unresolved V genes explain less than half of these, and the others have no known cause. The V and J calls and clone size come from that table; D and trimming were worked out from the DNA. The sample includes tens of thousands of clones, with around 94% observed a single time. Clones ranked in the top ten supply around 0.33% of the sample.

Points the paper makes about the study in general: Unstimulated naive T cells appeared more diverse than memory T cells, and naive cells seemed to contribute substantially to the alloresponse. Of the alloreactive CD4+ clones that could be mapped, the Treg-derived share averaged about 63% with siplizumab compared with approximately 25% in control reactions. About 80-96% of proliferating CD4+ or CD8+ clones could not be given a naive or memory phenotype. Because sequences at frequencies below about 10^-5 were poorly captured, only a minor fraction of alloreactive clones could be mapped back to unstimulated subsets. Whether proliferating Tregs from siplizumab cultures actually had suppressive function was not functionally confirmed. The cumulative frequency of alloreactive sequences that could be traced back to unstimulated CD4+ memory T cells was significantly reduced by siplizumab.

From a lookup of the germline V gene (reference sequence), CDR1 and CDR2 are LNHDA and SQIVND. From its cysteine to its phenylalanine, the CDR3 spans 15 amino acids. Only the CDR3 DNA is retained, 45 bases long and in frame from the first base. Relative to germline, V is 3 bases shorter and J is 2 bases shorter, with 14 bases between their ends. In regard to this clone: It has no known antigen specificity. The sample holds no much larger clone one base away, and base qualities are not on file.

The chain links TRBV19 with TRBJ2-7; D gene: possibly TRBD1, on 5 matching bases. This TCR was recovered from a human donor in good health. Sequencing was performed on non-Treg CD4+ T cells sorted from blood. This specimen's cell subset or site label, interpreted: FACS-sorted unstimulated CD4+ non-regulatory T cells. The CDR3: CASSMGRVRTYEQYF. The DNA reads TGTGCCAGTAGTATGGGGCGAGTCAGAACCTACGAGCAGTACTTC.